Sequencing of this T cell receptor beta chain was carried out in a study of a mutant IDH1 vaccine in newly diagnosed glioma. Study at large: Initiation of the vaccine course occurred 4-6 weeks after radiotherapy alone, or alongside temozolomide cycles. The treated group averaged approximately 38 years old and was about 60% male, about 38% female.

Time point defined: week 47, end of study. Every single dose of the vaccine, 300 ug of mutant IDH1 20-mer peptide, came with topical imiquimod. Each of the donors came in with new WHO grade 3 or 4 astrocytomas that were IDH1-mutant and ATRX-lost. Study observations and caveats: Most patients, around 94%, showed vaccine-induced immune responses.

Looked up from germline, CDR1 is SGHRS and CDR2 is YFSETQ. V shed 4 bases and J 4 bases; nucleotides not matched to a gene: 14. This CDR3 has 17 residues. Repertoires were generated with immunoSEQ multiplex PCR, while TCRdb's copy carries only in-frame clones and drops some. The table has tens of thousands of clones, 60% to 85% seen once. As to this clone: Its antigen is as yet unknown.

The receptor was derived from a man aged 35 to 55 with glioma. This material consisted of PBMCs, taken from a glioma patient whose treatment included an IDH1 peptide vaccine. The chain employs TRBV5-1 and TRBJ2-5; 9 nucleotides match TRBD2. CDR3 protein: CASSPLSGSRDPETQYF. The CDR3 nucleotides are TGCGCCAGCAGCCCTCTTAGCGGGAGTCGAGATCCAGAGACCCAGTACTTC.